This is a list of T cell receptor beta chains from one sample in a study of cytomegalovirus exposure and HLA in healthy donors. Profiled with immunoSEQ multiplex PCR; TCRdb holds only in-frame clones, not every one. Among around 200,000 clones listed, under 70% were seen once. Sequencing input: PBMCs. The receptors come from a man aged 35 to 55 in good health and CMV-seropositive. CDR3s include the opening cysteine and the closing phenylalanine or tryptophan. Fields, in order: clone size, D gene, J gene, V gene, CDR3 DNA, CDR3 protein. D genes are given only for firm matches. The size entry is marked missing in some rows and otherwise reads once, few, many or a size class.

size: few; D: -; J: TRBJ1-5; V: TRBV6-5; DNA: TGTGCCAGCAGTTTTCTAGTAAATCAGCCCCAGCATTTT; CDR3: CASSFLVNQPQHF
size: -; D: -; J: TRBJ1-6; V: TRBV4-1; DNA: TGCGCCAGCAGCCCAAAAACTGAGAGCACAGGGTACCGTTCACCCCTCCACTTT; CDR3: CASSPKTESTGYRSPLHF
size: -; D: -; J: TRBJ1-2; V: TRBV2; DNA: TGTGCCAGCAGTGAATCAGGGCCAGGCTACACCTTC; CDR3: CASSESGPGYTF
size: -; D: TRBD2; J: TRBJ2-3; V: TRBV27; DNA: TGTGCCAGCAGTTTCCGGGGGGGACTTTTAACCCCAGATACGCAGTATTTT; CDR3: CASSFRGGLLTPDTQYF
size: -; D: TRBD1; J: TRBJ2-7; V: TRBV7-9; DNA: TGTTCCAGCAGCGGCGACAGGGGGCAGGTCTACGAGCAGTACTTC; CDR3: CSSSGDRGQVYEQYF
size: -; D: -; J: TRBJ1-2; V: TRBV28; DNA: TGTGCACTGGGGGGACTCTATGGCTACACCTTC; CDR3: CALGGLYGYTF
size: -; D: -; J: TRBJ2-1; V: TRBV21-1; DNA: TGTGCCAGCAGCCTTCCGACTAGCGGGGGGGTTTCCTACTACAATGAGCAGTTCTTC; CDR3: CASSLPTSGGVSYYNEQFF
size: once; D: -; J: TRBJ2-3; V: TRBV6-5; DNA: TGTGCCAGCACATCCTGGGGCTTACAGGGAGATACGCAGTATTTT; CDR3: CASTSWGLQGDTQYF
size: -; D: TRBD1; J: TRBJ1-4; V: TRBV5-6; DNA: TGTGCCAGCAGCAAACAGACGACAGGGGCTAATGAAAAACTGTTTTTT; CDR3: CASSKQTTGANEKLFF
size: -; D: TRBD1; J: TRBJ1-1; V: TRBV29-1; DNA: TGCAGCGTCGAGACAGGGGGCCCTGAAGCTTTCTTT; CDR3: CSVETGGPEAFF
size: -; D: -; J: TRBJ1-2; V: TRBV15; DNA: TGTGCCACCAGCAGAGATCAAGGGGGTTTAGGCTACACCTTC; CDR3: CATSRDQGGLGYTF
size: -; D: -; J: TRBJ1-4; V: TRBV4-1; DNA: TGCGCCAGCAGCCGCACGGGAGGAGCCACTAATGAAAAACTGTTTTTT; CDR3: CASSRTGGATNEKLFF
size: few; D: TRBD1; J: TRBJ1-4; V: TRBV5-4; DNA: TGTGCCAGCAGCTTGAGACAGGGGGAAGATGAAAAACTGTTTTTT; CDR3: CASSLRQGEDEKLFF
size: -; D: TRBD2; J: TRBJ2-3; V: TRBV6-1; DNA: TGTGCCAGCAGTACTAGCGGGGGGGGTACGCAGTATTTT; CDR3: CASSTSGGGTQYF
size: -; D: -; J: TRBJ2-5; V: TRBV5-1; DNA: TGCGCCAGCAGCTTTGGCAAGACCCAGTACTTC; CDR3: CASSFGKTQYF
size: few; D: TRBD2; J: TRBJ2-1; V: TRBV2; DNA: TGTGCCAGCAGTGAGGCTAGCGGGGGGAATGAGCAGTTCTTC; CDR3: CASSEASGGNEQFF
size: -; D: TRBD1; J: TRBJ1-1; V: TRBV5-1; DNA: TGCGCCAGCAGCTTGGCCGTGGGACAGGGGAGGGTTAACACTGAAGCTTTCTTT; CDR3: CASSLAVGQGRVNTEAFF
size: -; D: TRBD2; J: TRBJ2-4; V: TRBV10-1; DNA: TGCGCCAGCAGTGAGTCGCGGGGGGTGAACATTCAGTACTTC; CDR3: CASSESRGVNIQYF
size: once; D: TRBD2; J: TRBJ2-3; V: TRBV11-1; DNA: TGTGCCAGCAGCTTAGCGCGGGGGGTTCTAGATACGCAGTATTTT; CDR3: CASSLARGVLDTQYF
size: once; D: -; J: TRBJ1-5; V: TRBV5-1; DNA: TGCGCCAGCAGCCTCGAAGGGGATAGCAATCAGCCCCAGCATTTT; CDR3: CASSLEGDSNQPQHF
size: -; D: -; J: TRBJ2-5; V: TRBV5-6; DNA: TGTGCCAGCAGCACCGCCGGGGGTGAAGAGACCCAGTACTTC; CDR3: CASSTAGGEETQYF
size: -; D: -; J: TRBJ2-7; V: TRBV4-3; DNA: TGCGCCAGCAGCCGGGCAGTAACCTACGAGCAGTACTTC; CDR3: CASSRAVTYEQYF
size: -; D: -; J: TRBJ1-1; V: TRBV5-4; DNA: TGTGCCAGCAGCTTGACAGGTATGAACACTGAAGCTTTCTTT; CDR3: CASSLTGMNTEAFF
size: -; D: TRBD1; J: TRBJ2-7; V: TRBV7-6; DNA: TGTGCCAGCAGCCGACGAACAGGGGAGTCCTACGAGCAGTACTTC; CDR3: CASSRRTGESYEQYF
size: once; D: TRBD1; J: TRBJ1-6; V: TRBV25-1; DNA: TGTGCCAGCAGTGGGGACAGGGATAATTCACCCCTCCACTTT; CDR3: CASSGDRDNSPLHF
size: -; D: TRBD1; J: TRBJ1-2; V: TRBV6-1; DNA: TGTGCCAGCAGTGAGACAGGGGGCAGGGTCTATGGCTACACCTTC; CDR3: CASSETGGRVYGYTF
size: once; D: TRBD1; J: TRBJ1-2; V: TRBV11-2; DNA: TGTGCCAGCAGTTTGGGACAGACAACTAACTATGGCTACACCTTC; CDR3: CASSLGQTTNYGYTF
size: -; D: -; J: TRBJ1-1; V: TRBV7-9; DNA: TGTGCCAGCAGCCGCAACCGAGGGACTGAAGCTTTCTTT; CDR3: CASSRNRGTEAFF
size: -; D: -; J: TRBJ1-1; V: TRBV6-6; DNA: TGTGCCAGCAGCCGAGGGCGGACTGAAGCTTTCTTT; CDR3: CASSRGRTEAFF
size: -; D: TRBD1; J: TRBJ2-3; V: TRBV19; DNA: TGTGCCAGTAACCCCCAAGGACAGGGGGCGCGGGATACGCAGTATTTT; CDR3: CASNPQGQGARDTQYF
size: -; D: TRBD1; J: TRBJ1-6; V: TRBV14; DNA: TGTGCCAGCAGCCTGGGACAGATTAATTCACCCCTCCACTTT; CDR3: CASSLGQINSPLHF
size: -; D: TRBD1; J: TRBJ2-5; V: TRBV28; DNA: TGTGCCAGCAAAGGGACAGGCATCCGGAAGACCCAGTACTTC; CDR3: CASKGTGIRKTQYF